The 29 T cell receptor beta chains below all came from one sample that was sequenced in a study of beta chain features in type 1 diabetes. Expressed TCRB transcripts were sequenced because the isolated RNA had all been reverse transcribed beforehand. The method was immunoSEQ multiplex PCR; TCRdb's version includes in-frame clones alone and lacks a portion of them. The table records hundreds of thousands of clones, 15% to 20% of them present only once. What was sequenced was naive CD4+ T cells from blood. These receptors came from a woman younger than 35 in good health.

This clone has a handful of counts. The chain couples TRBV7-3 to TRBJ2-3; either TRBD1 or TRBD2 may fit D (5 bases each). CDR1 SGHTA and CDR2 FQGTGA come from the germline V gene. This CDR3 comprises 14 residues. The V gene lost 5 bases and the J gene lost 6 bases, with 15 bases spanning the gap. CDR3 amino acids: CASSPRGPGDTQYF. In DNA form, the CDR3 reads TGTGCCAGCAGCCCCCGAGGGCCAGGGGATACGCAGTATTTT.

The rearrangement uses TRBV7-9 and TRBJ1-5, with D maybe TRBD1 (6 bases). Trimming shortened V by 4 bases and J by 9 bases, and 10 bases separated the two germline ends. CDR1 is SEHNR, CDR2 FQNEAQ, per germline (reference sequence). The CDR3 runs 12 residues. For the CDR3, the DNA is TGTGCCAGCAGCTATCGGGACATGCCCCAGCATTTT. It specifies CASSYRDMPQHF.

The genes are TRBV9 and TRBJ1-4; D not certain. V gave up 0 bases and J gave up 5 bases, with 14 bases separating them. Germline values: CDR1 SGDLS, CDR2 YYNGEE. The CDR3 has 16 residues. The chain's CDR3 is CASSVGLTGMNEKLFF. The CDR3, as DNA: TGTGCCAGCAGCGTAGGTTTAACCGGGATGAATGAAAAACTGTTTTTT.

The chain links TRBV5-8 to TRBJ1-5; D remains unclear. The CDR3 is 13 amino acids. Germline V gene sequence: CDR1 SGHTS, CDR2 YDEGEE. With 0 bases removed from V and 5 bases from J, the gap between germline ends came to 6 bases. CDR3 DNA sequence: TGTGCCAGCAGCTTGGCCCCCTATCAGCCCCAGCATTTT. Encoded protein: CASSLAPYQPQHF.

This chain links TRBV28 with TRBJ2-7, with a tentative D call TRBD2 (5 bases). The CDR3 spans 13 residues. CDR1 MDHEN and CDR2 SYDVKM come from the germline V gene. V lost 5 bases and J lost 4, with 12 bases in between. The CDR3 nucleotides are TGTGCCAGCAGTCCGGGGTCTCTTTACGAGCAGTACTTC. Protein sequence: CASSPGSLYEQYF.

The CDR3 reads CASSVEGPGNTIYF. CDR3 sequence (DNA): TGTGCCAGCAGCGTAGAGGGCCCTGGAAACACCATATATTTT. The rearrangement links TRBV9 to TRBJ1-3; D is undetermined. V was pared by 0 bases and J by 2 bases, with 6 bases between. In germline, CDR1 is SGDLS, CDR2 YYNGEE. The CDR3 has 14 amino acids.

This rearrangement joins TRBV7-2 to TRBJ2-3; tentative D call: TRBD2 (5 bases). The germline V gene encodes CDR1 SGHTA and CDR2 FQGNSA. The CDR3 contains 14 residues. With 2 bases removed from V and 4 bases from J, the gap between germline ends came to 10 bases. The CDR3 spells CASSLSPSPDTQYF. In DNA form, the CDR3 reads TGTGCCAGCAGCTTAAGTCCTAGCCCAGATACGCAGTATTTT.

This chain joins TRBV27 and TRBJ2-1; TRBD2 agrees at 8 bases. CDR1 is MNHEY, CDR2 SMNVEV, per germline (reference sequence). The CDR3 is 16 residues long. Trimming cost V 3 bases and J 4 bases; bases outside gene matches: 8. For the CDR3, the DNA is TGTGCCAGCAGTTTGAGAAGACTAGCGAGTTACAATGAGCAGTTCTTC. Amino acid sequence: CASSLRRLASYNEQFF.

A few counts support this clone. This chain uses TRBV19 with TRBJ2-7; D is unresolved. The length of the CDR3 is 13 residues. V was pared by 5 bases and J by 0 bases, with 8 bases between. From germline, CDR1 is LNHDA and CDR2 SQIVND (reference sequence). The CDR3 loop is CASSPLTSYEQYF. The CDR3 DNA reads as TGTGCCAGTAGTCCACTTACCTCCTACGAGCAGTACTTC.

This clone was observed a handful of times. The genes are TRBV7-2 and TRBJ1-2; D gene unclear. The CDR3 sequence is 17 residues long. The V end was cut by 2 bases, the J end by 4 bases, with 20 bases between. CDR1 is SGHTA, CDR2 FQGNSA, per germline. CDR3 in DNA: TGTGCCAGCAGCTTAAAGGGAGGGAGTGCAGACGGCTATGGCTACACCTTC. Translation: CASSLKGGSADGYGYTF.

V usage is TRBV6-1 and J usage is TRBJ1-5, with a tentative D call TRBD1 (5 bases). This CDR3 is 18 amino acids long. The germline CDR1 and CDR2 sequences are MNHNS and SASEGT. V was clipped by 2 bases and J by 6 bases, with 23 bases between them. The CDR3 reads CASSEYTPGMRGGQPQHF. The CDR3 DNA follows: TGTGCCAGCAGTGAATATACCCCCGGGATGAGGGGCGGTCAGCCCCAGCATTTT.

The chain uses TRBV5-1 and TRBJ2-2; 9 nucleotides agree with TRBD1. The V gene end was trimmed by 5 bases and the J gene end by 4 bases; junction bases not matched to a gene: 3. This CDR3 has 14 residues. Germline V gene lookup returns CDR1 SGHRS and CDR2 YFSETQ. The CDR3 here is CASRGQGGTGELFF. The CDR3, as DNA: TGCGCCAGCAGGGGACAGGGCGGCACCGGGGAGCTGTTTTTT.

This clone turned up a few times. The genes are TRBV7-9 and TRBJ2-3; no definite D call. The germline gives CDR1 SEHNR, CDR2 FQNEAQ (reference sequence). V was clipped by 5 bases and J by 6 bases, with 15 bases between them. The CDR3 runs 14 residues. DNA of the CDR3: TGTGCCAGCAGCCGCGACTTATCCATGGATACGCAGTATTTT. Protein: CASSRDLSMDTQYF.

This clone has just a few counts. The sample has other DNA sequences that encode this CDR3 too. The CDR3 loop reads CATSRDPGTYEQYF. The CDR3 DNA is TGTGCCACCAGCAGAGATCCAGGAACCTACGAGCAGTACTTC. The chain links TRBV15 to TRBJ2-7; D not certain. The CDR3 is 14 amino acids. Germline V gene data show CDR1 as LNHNV and CDR2 as YYDKDF (reference sequence). Trimming took off 0 bases at V and 2 bases at J, with 8 bases between the two ends.

This clone has more than one count but fewer than ten. This chain joins TRBV15 and TRBJ1-3; 7 bases align to TRBD1. From germline, CDR1 is LNHNV and CDR2 YYDKDF (reference sequence). This CDR3 is built from 17 residues. Trimming removed 5 bases from V and 2 bases from J; junction bases left unmatched: 12. The CDR3 DNA reads as TGTGCCACCAGCCCCCGCGCGATGGACAGGACTGGAAACACCATATATTTT. Translated: CATSPRAMDRTGNTIYF.

The V gene is TRBV21-1, the J gene TRBJ2-5; the table's D call TRBD2 went unverified against the DNA. TRBV21-1 counts as a pseudogene. The CDR3 is 11 residues long. Here the CDR3 DNA reads TGTGCCAGCAGCCCCGGGGAGACCCAGTACTTC. Protein sequence: CASSPGETQYF.

This clone was seen a few times. The chain joins TRBV2 to TRBJ2-2; 9 nucleotides match TRBD2. CDR3 length equals 16 residues. Trimming took 4 bases from V and 7 from J; bases not matched to a gene: 10. Germline V CDR1 and CDR2: SNHLY, FYNNEI. This CDR3 is CASSVAGGPLSGELFF. As DNA, the CDR3 is TGTGCCAGCAGTGTGGCGGGAGGGCCTTTGAGCGGGGAGCTGTTTTTT.

V gene TRBV6-5 combines with J gene TRBJ2-2; D not certain. This CDR3 contains 16 residues. The germline V and J ends were trimmed by 4 bases and 2 bases, with 14 bases remaining between them. The V gene's germline CDR1 is MNHEY and CDR2 SVGAGI. CDR3 nucleotides: TGTGCCAGCAGTTCCCGTGCATCCACTAACACCGGGGAGCTGTTTTTT. Translation: CASSSRASTNTGELFF.

This chain uses TRBV9 with TRBJ2-2; D not resolved. Germline V gene sequence: CDR1 SGDLS, CDR2 YYNGEE. Deletions cut 5 bases from V and 3 bases from J, with 5 bases between. This CDR3 has 12 amino acids. CDR3 amino acids: CASSTYTGELFF. As DNA, the CDR3 is TGTGCCAGCAGTACCTACACCGGGGAGCTGTTTTTT.

This chain joins TRBV10-3 and TRBJ1-1; D possibly corresponds to TRBD1 (5 bases). Germline V gives CDR1 ENHRY, CDR2 SYGVKD. The CDR3 has 13 residues. Trimming removed 8 bases from V and 1 base from J, with 11 bases in between. The CDR3 spells CAILGVGNTEAFF. The DNA for the CDR3 is TGTGCCATCCTAGGGGTTGGGAACACTGAAGCTTTCTTT.

The chain uses TRBV28 and TRBJ1-2, with unresolved D. The length of the CDR3 is 12 residues. V was pared by 10 bases and J by 7 bases, with 16 bases between. Germline CDR1 is MDHEN and CDR2 is SYDVKM. The CDR3 is CATIQRLVGYTF. CDR3 DNA sequence: TGTGCCACTATACAAAGACTAGTTGGCTACACCTTC.

This clone showed up just a few times. V is TRBV5-1 and J is TRBJ1-1; no clear D gene. The CDR3 length is 11 residues. The germline V gene encodes CDR1 SGHRS and CDR2 YFSETQ. With 5 bases removed from V and 5 bases from J, the gap between germline ends came to 7 bases. This CDR3 is CASRSRTEAFF. The DNA for the CDR3 is TGCGCCAGCAGATCAAGGACTGAAGCTTTCTTT.

This clone has more than one count but fewer than ten. Other DNA sequences in the sample encode the same CDR3. The V gene is TRBV18, the J gene TRBJ2-1; 9 positions match TRBD2. The V gene's germline CDR1 is KGHSH and CDR2 LQKENI. The CDR3 length is 15 residues. V trimming: 1 base; J trimming: 8 bases; junction bases outside the gene matches: 6. The CDR3 sequence is CASSPQLAGRDEQFF. CDR3 sequence (DNA): TGTGCCAGCTCACCACAGCTAGCGGGACGGGATGAGCAGTTCTTC. Filled out from reference TRBV18 and TRBJ2-1, the complete variable domain reads NAGVMQNPRHLVRRRGQEARLRCSPMKGHSHVYWYRQLPEEGLKFMVYLQKENIIDESGMPKERFSAEFPKEGPSILRIQQVVRGDSAAYFCASSPQLAGRDEQFFGPGTRLTVL.

This clone was detected only a few times. This chain connects TRBV27 to TRBJ1-5; possible D gene TRBD1, 6 bases. This CDR3 is built from 13 residues. Per germline, CDR1 MNHEY and CDR2 SMNVEV (reference sequence). Trimming removed 4 bases at V and 2 bases at J, with 6 bases between. The DNA of the CDR3 is TGTGCCAGCAGTTCAGGGGGCAATCAGCCCCAGCATTTT. Its translation: CASSSGGNQPQHF.

V gene TRBV27 combines with J gene TRBJ1-2; D gene uncertain. This CDR3 region has 12 residues. CDR1 MNHEY and CDR2 SMNVEV come from the germline V gene (reference sequence). The germline V and J ends were trimmed by 6 bases and 2 bases, with 7 bases remaining between them. CDR3 residues: CASRNRNYGYTF. CDR3 sequence (DNA): TGTGCCAGCAGAAACAGAAACTATGGCTACACCTTC.

The chain carries TRBV4-2 and TRBJ1-1, with a tentative D call TRBD1 (5 bases). CDR1 is LGHNA and CDR2 is YNFKEQ in the germline V gene. The CDR3 spans 14 residues. V was pared by 1 base and J by 2 bases, with 8 bases between. This CDR3 reads CASSQAGINTEAFF. CDR3 DNA: TGTGCCAGCAGCCAAGCAGGGATTAACACTGAAGCTTTCTTT.

The V call is TRBV4-3, the J call TRBJ2-2; D not certain. Germline assignment: CDR1 LGHNA and CDR2 YSLEER. V was clipped by 5 bases and J by 0 bases, with 13 bases between them. This CDR3 region has 16 residues. CDR3 residues: CASSSFSDANTGELFF. The CDR3 DNA reads TGCGCCAGCAGCAGTTTTTCGGACGCGAACACCGGGGAGCTGTTTTTT.

The V and J genes are TRBV20-1 and TRBJ1-1, with D hard to call. Germline V lookup: CDR1 DFQATT, CDR2 SNEGSKA (reference sequence). The CDR3 consists of 11 residues. V lost 1 base, J lost 9 bases, and 9 bases lay in between. Written as DNA, the CDR3 is TGCAGTGCTAGAGGGAGGACTAAAGCTTTCTTT. Protein product: CSARGRTKAFF.

This clone was recorded only once. This chain joins TRBV20-1 and TRBJ1-2, with 7 nucleotides matching TRBD1. V lost 5 bases, J lost 8 bases, and 5 bases stayed unmatched. This CDR3 region has 11 residues. Germline V gene lookup returns CDR1 DFQATT and CDR2 SNEGSKA (reference sequence). The CDR3 here is CSAAQGFGYTF. CDR3 DNA: TGCAGTGCTGCACAGGGGTTCGGCTACACCTTC.